Shown below are 5 T cell receptor beta chains from a single sample sequenced in a study of blood T cell repertoires in COVID-19. Clones were sequenced by immunoSEQ multiplex PCR, and TCRdb holds only the in-frame ones, with some missing. The repertoire holds 300,000 to 400,000 clones, with roughly 88% as singletons. What was sequenced was PBMCs or T cells enriched from blood (not recorded which). Receptors originate from a woman aged 25 to 39 with acute COVID-19.

The chain recombines TRBV7-8 with TRBJ2-1, with TRBD2 matching over 10 bases. J gave up 6 bases and V 4 bases, and 9 bases lay outside the gene matches. The germline gives CDR1 SGHVS, CDR2 FQNEAQ. The CDR3 loop spans 16 amino acids. DNA for the CDR3: TGTGCCAGCAGCTCCGGAGCGGGGGGGCGTCCCAATGAGCAGTTCTTC. The encoded protein is CASSSGAGGRPNEQFF.

The chain has TRBV7-9 and TRBJ2-1, with TRBD2 identical over 7 bases. Trimming took 0 bases from V and 6 from J; bases not matched to a gene: 2. CDR3 length: 14 residues. Per germline, CDR1 SEHNR and CDR2 FQNEAQ (reference sequence). CDR3 region: CASSLAGGVNEQFF. The CDR3 bases are TGTGCCAGCAGCTTAGCGGGGGGGGTCAATGAGCAGTTCTTC.

The rearrangement links TRBV5-8 to TRBJ1-5; D perhaps matches TRBD1 (5 bases). V was trimmed by 1 base and J by 7 bases, leaving 24 bases between them. The germline gives CDR1 SGHTS, CDR2 YDEGEE. The CDR3 runs to 18 residues. CDR3 nucleotides: TGTGCCAGCAGCTTGAGTAGGACACCGACGTCGGTCTGGCAGCCCCAGCATTTT. It specifies CASSLSRTPTSVWQPQHF.

The chain has TRBV2 and TRBJ1-6, with TRBD1 as a possible D gene (5 bases). Per germline, CDR1 SNHLY and CDR2 FYNNEI. CDR3 length: 17 residues. V was trimmed by 6 bases and J by 0 bases, leaving 15 bases between them. This chain's CDR3 is CASSSAGGSSYNSPLHF. For the CDR3, the DNA is TGTGCCAGCAGCTCCGCGGGGGGAAGCTCCTATAATTCACCCCTCCACTTT. Drawing the rest from reference TRBV2 and TRBJ1-6, the complete variable domain is EPEVTQTPSHQVTQMGQEVILRCVPISNHLYFYWYRQILGQKVEFLVSFYNNEISEKSEIFDDQFSVERPDGSNFTLKIRSTKLEDSAMYFCASSSAGGSSYNSPLHFGNGTRLTVT.

The chain has TRBV5-1 and TRBJ1-1; perhaps TRBD1 as D (6 bases). Trimming took off 0 bases at V and 4 bases at J, with 10 bases between the two ends. The germline V gene encodes CDR1 SGHRS and CDR2 YFSETQ. The CDR3 is 14 residues long. The chain's CDR3 is CASSLDRGGTEAFF. CDR3 DNA: TGCGCCAGCAGCTTGGATAGGGGGGGCACTGAAGCTTTCTTT.